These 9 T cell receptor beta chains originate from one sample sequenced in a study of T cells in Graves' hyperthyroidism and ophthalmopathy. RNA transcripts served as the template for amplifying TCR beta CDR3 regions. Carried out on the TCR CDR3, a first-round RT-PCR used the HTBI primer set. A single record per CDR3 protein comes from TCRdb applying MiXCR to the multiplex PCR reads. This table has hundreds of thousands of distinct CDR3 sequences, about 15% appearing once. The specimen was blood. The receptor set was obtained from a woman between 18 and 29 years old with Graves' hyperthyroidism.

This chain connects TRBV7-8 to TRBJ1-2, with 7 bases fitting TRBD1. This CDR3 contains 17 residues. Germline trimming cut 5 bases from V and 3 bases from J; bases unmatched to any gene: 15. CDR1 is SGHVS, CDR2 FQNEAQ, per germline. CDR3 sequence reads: CASSPGTAPPIYYGYTF. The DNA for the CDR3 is TGTGCCAGCAGCCCGGGGACAGCCCCACCCATATACTATGGCTACACCTTC.

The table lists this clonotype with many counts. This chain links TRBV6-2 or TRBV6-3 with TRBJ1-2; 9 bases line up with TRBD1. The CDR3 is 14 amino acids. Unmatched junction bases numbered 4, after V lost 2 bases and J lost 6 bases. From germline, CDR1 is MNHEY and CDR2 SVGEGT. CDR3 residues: CASSYPGQGNGYTF. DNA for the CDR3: TGTGCCAGCAGTTACCCGGGACAGGGAAATGGCTACACCTTC.

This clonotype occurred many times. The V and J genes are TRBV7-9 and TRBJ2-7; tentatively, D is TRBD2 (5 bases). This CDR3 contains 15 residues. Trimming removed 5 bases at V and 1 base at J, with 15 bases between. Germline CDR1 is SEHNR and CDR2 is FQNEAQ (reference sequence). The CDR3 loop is CASSPPEGLSYEQYF. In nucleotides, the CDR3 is TGTGCCAGCAGCCCTCCCGAGGGCTTATCCTACGAGCAGTACTTC.

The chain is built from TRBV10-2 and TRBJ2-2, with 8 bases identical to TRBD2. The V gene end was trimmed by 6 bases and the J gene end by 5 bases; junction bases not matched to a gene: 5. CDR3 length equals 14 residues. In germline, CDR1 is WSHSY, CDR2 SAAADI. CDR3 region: CASRGIAGTGELFF. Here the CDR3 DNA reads TGCGCCAGCAGGGGGATAGCGGGGACCGGGGAGCTGTTTTTT.

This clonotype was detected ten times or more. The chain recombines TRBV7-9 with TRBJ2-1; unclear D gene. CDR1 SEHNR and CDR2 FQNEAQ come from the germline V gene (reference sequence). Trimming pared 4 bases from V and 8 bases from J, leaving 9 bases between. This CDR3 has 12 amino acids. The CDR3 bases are TGTGCCAGCAGCTCCTTCACTGATGAGCAGTTCTTC. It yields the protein CASSSFTDEQFF.

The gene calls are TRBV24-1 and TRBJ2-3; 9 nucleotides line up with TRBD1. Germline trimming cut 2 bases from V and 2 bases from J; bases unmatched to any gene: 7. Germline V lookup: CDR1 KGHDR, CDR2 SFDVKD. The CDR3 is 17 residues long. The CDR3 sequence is CATSDWDRERLTDTQYF. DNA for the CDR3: TGTGCCACCAGTGATTGGGACAGGGAACGTCTCACAGATACGCAGTATTTT.

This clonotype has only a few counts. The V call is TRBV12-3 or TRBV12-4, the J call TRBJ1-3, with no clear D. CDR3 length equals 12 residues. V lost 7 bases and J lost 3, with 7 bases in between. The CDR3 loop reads CASTIFGNTIYF. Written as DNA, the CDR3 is TGTGCCAGCACTATCTTTGGAAACACCATATATTTT.

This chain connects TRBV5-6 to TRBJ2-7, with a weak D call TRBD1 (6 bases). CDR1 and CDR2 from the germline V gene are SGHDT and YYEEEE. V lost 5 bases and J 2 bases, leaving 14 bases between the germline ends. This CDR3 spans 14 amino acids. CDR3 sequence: CASRGGAGAYEQYF. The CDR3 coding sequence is TGTGCCAGCAGGGGTGGTGCAGGGGCCTACGAGCAGTACTTC.

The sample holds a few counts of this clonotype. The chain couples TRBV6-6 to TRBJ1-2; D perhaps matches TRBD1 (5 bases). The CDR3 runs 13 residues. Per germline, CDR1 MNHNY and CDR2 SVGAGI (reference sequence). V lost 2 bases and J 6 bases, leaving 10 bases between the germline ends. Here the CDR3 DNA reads TGTGCCAGCAGTTACGGTGGGGCGGATGGCTACACCTTC. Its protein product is CASSYGGADGYTF.